The subject of this entry is one T cell receptor (beta chain). This sample stems from a study of spatial heterogeneity in lung cancer. Time point: sample taken at primary tumor resection. Whole RNA came from tumor, nontumor lung or frozen PBMC and was sequenced without being sorted. V shed 1 base and J 8 bases; nucleotides not matched to a gene: 7. The CDR3 runs to 15 residues. TCRdb recomputed calls from the 5' RACE reads with MiXCR, one row per CDR3 protein. The sample shows around 4,000 distinct CDR3 sequences, 15% to 20% of them seen only once. The sequences come from PBMCs, collected at surgery. The clonotype comes from a male donor with early-stage non-small cell lung cancer. The chain is built from TRBV12-3 or TRBV12-4 and TRBJ2-1; TRBD1 aligns across 8 bases. The CDR3 protein is CASSLGGTGGYEQFF. CDR3 coding DNA: TGTGCCAGCAGTTTAGGCGGGACAGGAGGCTATGAGCAGTTCTTC.